This is a list of T cell receptor beta chains from one sample in a study of blood T cell repertoires in COVID-19. TCRdb's copy holds only in-frame clones and misses some; the assay was immunoSEQ multiplex PCR. The sample gives over 200,000 clones, roughly 88% of which show up once; around 2.2% is in the top ten. Sample: peripheral blood. These TCRs come from a man aged 25-45 years who had recovered from COVID-19. The CDR3 runs from the conserved cysteine through the conserved F or W. D genes are given only for firm matches. Size values are once, few and many counts, or a class for expanded clones, and some rows have none.

D gene,J gene,V gene,clone size,CDR3 length,CDR3 protein,CDR3 DNA
.,TRBJ1-1,TRBV30,.,12,CAWTTVNTEAFF,TGTGCCTGGACGACAGTGAACACTGAAGCTTTCTTT
.,TRBJ2-7,TRBV11-2,once,13,CASSFGGTYEQYF,TGTGCCAGCAGCTTTGGCGGAACCTACGAGCAGTACTTC
TRBD1,TRBJ1-5,TRBV11-2,few,15,CASSLGQGPNQPQHF,TGTGCCAGCAGTTTGGGACAGGGACCCAATCAGCCCCAGCATTTT
.,TRBJ2-2,TRBV7-2,.,16,CASRGGGGGGTGELFF,TGTGCCAGCAGAGGTGGTGGCGGGGGCGGCACCGGGGAGCTGTTTTTT
.,TRBJ1-6,TRBV5-1,.,13,CASSSEGQSPLHF,TGCGCCAGCAGCTCGGAGGGCCAATCACCCCTCCACTTT
.,TRBJ1-2,TRBV6-2/TRBV6-3,.,13,CASSYDGIYGYTF,TGTGCCAGCAGTTACGACGGGATCTATGGCTACACCTTC
.,TRBJ2-7,TRBV19,.,12,CAVGSGLGEQYF,TGTGCCGTCGGGAGTGGGCTCGGCGAGCAGTACTTC
TRBD2,TRBJ2-7,TRBV3-1/TRBV3-2,.,15,CASSEGSGLVYEQYF,TGTGCCAGCAGCGAGGGGTCGGGACTAGTGTATGAGCAGTACTTC
.,TRBJ1-1,TRBV6-5,.,15,CASSLQAGIRTEAFF,TGTGCCAGCAGTTTACAGGCAGGGATAAGGACTGAAGCTTTCTTT
.,TRBJ1-6,TRBV7-9,.,14,CASSFNQGKSPLHF,TGTGCCAGCAGCTTCAATCAGGGAAAGTCACCCCTCCACTTT
.,TRBJ2-5,TRBV6-6,.,15,CASSYSGAKQETQYF,TGTGCCAGCAGTTACTCGGGGGCGAAACAAGAGACCCAGTACTTC
TRBD1,TRBJ1-6,TRBV6-6,.,14,CASRWDRDNSPLHF,TGTGCCAGCAGGTGGGACAGAGATAATTCACCCCTCCACTTT
TRBD2,TRBJ2-7,TRBV11-2,.,14,CASNAGTSVHEQYF,TGTGCCAGCAACGCCGGGACTAGCGTCCACGAGCAGTACTTC
TRBD2,TRBJ2-5,TRBV5-4,.,15,CASSPAGTNQETQYF,TGTGCCAGCAGCCCTGCCGGGACTAACCAAGAGACCCAGTACTTC
.,TRBJ1-1,TRBV6-1,.,13,CASSEITRGKAFF,TGTGCCAGCAGTGAAATTACTAGGGGGAAGGCTTTCTTT
.,TRBJ2-7,TRBV11-2,once,13,CASSTSDLQGQYF,TGTGCCAGCAGCACCTCGGACCTACAGGGTCAGTACTTC
TRBD2,TRBJ2-2,TRBV10-1,.,16,CASSPREGPNTGELFF,TGCGCCAGCAGTCCGAGGGAGGGGCCGAACACCGGGGAGCTGTTTTTT
TRBD1,TRBJ2-7,TRBV19,.,15,CASSPGQGARWEQYF,TGTGCCAGTAGCCCGGGACAGGGGGCAAGGTGGGAGCAGTACTTC